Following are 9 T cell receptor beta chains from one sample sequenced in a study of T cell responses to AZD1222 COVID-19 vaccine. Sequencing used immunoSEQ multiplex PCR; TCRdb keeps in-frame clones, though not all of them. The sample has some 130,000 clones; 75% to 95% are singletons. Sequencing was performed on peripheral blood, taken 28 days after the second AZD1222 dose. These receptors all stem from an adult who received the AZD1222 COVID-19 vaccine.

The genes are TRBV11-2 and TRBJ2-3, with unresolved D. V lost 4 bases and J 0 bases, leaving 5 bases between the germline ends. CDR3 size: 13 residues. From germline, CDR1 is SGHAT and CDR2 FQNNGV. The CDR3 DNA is TGTGCCAGCAGCTCTCAAAGCACAGATACGCAGTATTTT. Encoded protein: CASSSQSTDTQYF. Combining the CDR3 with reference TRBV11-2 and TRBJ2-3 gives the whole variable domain EAGVAQSPRYKIIEKRQSVAFWCNPISGHATLYWYQQILGQGPKLLIQFQNNGVVDDSQLPKDRFSAERLKGVDSTLKIQPAKLEDSAVYLCASSSQSTDTQYFGPGTRLTVL.

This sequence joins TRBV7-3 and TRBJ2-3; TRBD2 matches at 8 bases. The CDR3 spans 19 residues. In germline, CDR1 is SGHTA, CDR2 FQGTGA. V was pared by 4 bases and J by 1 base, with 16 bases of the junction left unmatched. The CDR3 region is CASSSLPRGGWGGTDTQYF. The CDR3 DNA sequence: TGTGCCAGCAGCTCCCTCCCTCGGGGGGGATGGGGTGGCACAGATACGCAGTATTTT.

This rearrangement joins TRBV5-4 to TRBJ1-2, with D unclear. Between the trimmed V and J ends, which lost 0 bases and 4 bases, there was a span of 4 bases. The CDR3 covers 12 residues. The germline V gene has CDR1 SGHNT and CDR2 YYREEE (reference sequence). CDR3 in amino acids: CASSLGVYGYTF. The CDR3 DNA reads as TGTGCCAGCAGCTTGGGGGTCTATGGCTACACCTTC. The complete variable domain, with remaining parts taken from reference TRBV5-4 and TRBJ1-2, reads ETGVTQSPTHLIKTRGQQVTLRCSSQSGHNTVSWYQQALGQGPQFIFQYYREEENGRGNFPPRFSGLQFPNYSSELNVNALELDDSALYLCASSLGVYGYTFGSGTRLTVV.

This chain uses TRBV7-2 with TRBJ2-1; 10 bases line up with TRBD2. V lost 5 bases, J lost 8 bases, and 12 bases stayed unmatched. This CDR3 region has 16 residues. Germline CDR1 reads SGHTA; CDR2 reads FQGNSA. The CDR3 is CASSAKLSGRRDEQFF. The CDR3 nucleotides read TGTGCCAGCAGCGCAAAGCTTAGCGGGAGGCGGGATGAGCAGTTCTTC.

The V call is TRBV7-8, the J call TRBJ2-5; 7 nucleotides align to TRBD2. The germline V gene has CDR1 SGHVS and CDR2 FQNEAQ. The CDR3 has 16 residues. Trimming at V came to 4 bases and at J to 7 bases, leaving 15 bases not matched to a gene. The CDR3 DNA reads TGTGCCAGCAGCTCCCCCCGACTAGCTATTATAGGGACCCAGTACTTC. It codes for CASSSPRLAIIGTQYF.

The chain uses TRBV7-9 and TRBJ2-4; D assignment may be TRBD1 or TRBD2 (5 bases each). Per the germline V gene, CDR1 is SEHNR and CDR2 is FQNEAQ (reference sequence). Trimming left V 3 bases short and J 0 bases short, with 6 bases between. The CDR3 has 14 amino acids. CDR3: CASSLGTAKNIQYF. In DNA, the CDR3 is TGTGCCAGCAGCTTGGGGACAGCCAAAAACATTCAGTACTTC.

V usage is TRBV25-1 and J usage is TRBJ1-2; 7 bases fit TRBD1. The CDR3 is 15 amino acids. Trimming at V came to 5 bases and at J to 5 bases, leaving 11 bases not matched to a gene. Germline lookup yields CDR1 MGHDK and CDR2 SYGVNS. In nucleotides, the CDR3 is TGTGCCAGCAGTTCCGTGGACAGGTATGGATATGGCTACACCTTC. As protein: CASSSVDRYGYGYTF.

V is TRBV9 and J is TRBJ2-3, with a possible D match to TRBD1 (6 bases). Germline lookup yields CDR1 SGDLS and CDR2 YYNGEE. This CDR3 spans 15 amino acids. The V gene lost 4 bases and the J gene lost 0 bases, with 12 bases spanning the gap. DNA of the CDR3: TGTGCCAGCAGCTCAGGACAGTTAAGCACAGATACGCAGTATTTT. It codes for CASSSGQLSTDTQYF.

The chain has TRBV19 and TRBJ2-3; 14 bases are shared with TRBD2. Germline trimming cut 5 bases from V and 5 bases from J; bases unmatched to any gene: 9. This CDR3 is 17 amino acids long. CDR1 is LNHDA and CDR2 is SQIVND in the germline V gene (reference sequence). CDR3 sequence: CASSLGGGTSGRDTQYF. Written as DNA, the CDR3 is TGTGCCAGTAGTCTGGGGGGTGGGACTAGCGGGAGAGATACGCAGTATTTT.